The 9 T cell receptor beta chains reported below all come from one sample, sequenced in a study of blood T cell repertoires in COVID-19 (dated by TCRdb to about 2020). Receptors were amplified or captured by the immunoSEQ multiplex PCR assay. This immuneACCESS table, as held by TCRdb, lists in-frame sequences with V and J called but not all clones. Of the missing ones, under half trace to an unresolved V gene in checked studies; the others have no known cause. The sample table lists 200,000 to 300,000 clones, 70% to 90% of them with a count of one. The ten largest clones capture about 2.5% of the sample. The material sequenced was peripheral blood. Receptors were obtained from a woman aged 50 to 65 with acute or convalescent COVID-19.

This clone appeared a few times. The chain is built from TRBV7-8 and TRBJ2-3; weak D call: TRBD1 (5 bases). V dropped 7 bases and J dropped 6 bases, with 20 bases sitting between them. Germline CDR1 is SGHVS and CDR2 is FQNEAQ. The CDR3 covers 15 residues. CDR3 bases: TGTGCCAGCACCTCAAGAAAGGGGTCGCAGGATACGCAGTATTTT. Translating gives CASTSRKGSQDTQYF.

J is TRBJ2-5 and V is TRBV28, with 9 bases matching TRBD1. Germline CDR1 is MDHEN and CDR2 is SYDVKM. The V segment lost 6 bases and the J segment 5 bases; nucleotides outside the gene matches: 10. The CDR3 loop spans 15 amino acids. The CDR3 region has the DNA TGTGCCAGCAGCCCGTGGGGACAGGGATCGGAGACCCAGTACTTC. Protein: CASSPWGQGSETQYF.

V and J are TRBV27 and TRBJ2-6; possible D gene TRBD2, 7 bases. There are 20 residues in the CDR3. Trimming removed 0 bases at V and 0 bases at J, with 18 bases between. The germline V gene encodes CDR1 MNHEY and CDR2 SMNVEV (reference sequence). CDR3: CASSLSGLQGFYSGANVLTF. For the CDR3, the DNA is TGTGCCAGCAGTTTATCGGGACTACAGGGCTTTTACTCTGGGGCCAACGTCCTGACTTTC.

The chain uses TRBV24-1 and TRBJ1-3; D remains ambiguous. Germline V CDR1 and CDR2: KGHDR, SFDVKD. There are 13 residues in the CDR3. V lost 4 bases to trimming and J lost 3 bases, with 6 bases between them. The CDR3 loop is CATSEGVGNTIYF. CDR3 sequence (DNA): TGTGCCACCAGTGAGGGAGTTGGAAACACCATATATTTT.

The genes are TRBV5-1 and TRBJ2-3, with a tentative D call TRBD2 (6 bases). The CDR3 runs to 14 residues. From germline, CDR1 is SGHRS and CDR2 YFSETQ. Trimming pared 1 base from V and 4 bases from J, leaving 10 bases between. This CDR3 reads CASSLTGVADTQYF. The CDR3 coding sequence is TGCGCCAGCAGCTTGACGGGAGTGGCAGATACGCAGTATTTT.

The V gene is TRBV11-1, the J gene TRBJ1-1, with D tentatively TRBD1 (6 bases). Per germline, CDR1 SGHAT and CDR2 FQDESV (reference sequence). The CDR3 has 16 amino acids. Trimming left V 2 bases short and J 5 bases short, with 18 bases between. The CDR3 region is CASSLRGMWGHTEAFF. CDR3 sequence (DNA): TGTGCCAGCAGCTTACGGGGTATGTGGGGGCATACTGAAGCTTTCTTT.

The V and J genes are TRBV10-1 and TRBJ2-3; TRBD2 agrees at 13 bases. V gave up 1 base and J gave up 2 bases; unmatched junction bases: 3. The length of the CDR3 is 17 residues. Germline-derived CDR1 and CDR2 are WNHNN and SYGVQD (reference sequence). This CDR3 reads CASSELGLAGYTDTQYF. Written as DNA, the CDR3 is TGCGCCAGCAGTGAGTTGGGACTAGCGGGATACACAGATACGCAGTATTTT.

This clone has only one observation. The J gene is TRBJ1-6, the V gene TRBV4-3; the match to TRBD1 covers 7 bases. CDR3 length: 15 residues. CDR1 is LGHNA and CDR2 is YSLEER in the germline V gene. V shed 2 bases, J shed 7 bases, and the junction held 5 bases outside the gene matches. CDR3 loop: CASSQTRDRNSPLHF. The DNA of the CDR3 is TGCGCCAGCAGCCAAACACGGGACAGAAATTCACCCCTCCACTTT.

The chain joins TRBV7-3 to TRBJ2-1; tentatively, D is TRBD1 (6 bases). V dropped 5 bases and J dropped 0 bases, with 11 bases sitting between them. Looked up from germline, CDR1 is SGHTA and CDR2 is FQGTGA. The CDR3 is made up of 15 amino acids. The DNA of the CDR3 is TGTGCCAGCAGCGAGACAGGAGACTCCTACAATGAGCAGTTCTTC. Amino acids: CASSETGDSYNEQFF. Using reference TRBV7-3 and TRBJ2-1 for the parts outside the CDR3, the full variable domain is GAGVSQTPSNKVTEKGKYVELRCDPISGHTALYWYRQSLGQGPEFLIYFQGTGAADDSGLPNDRFFAVRPEGSVSTLKIQRTERGDSAVYLCASSETGDSYNEQFFGPGTRLTVL.